The following is a TCR beta chain sequence with its context. This specimen comes from a study of blood T cell repertoires in COVID-19. Study in general: COVID-19 samples collected from the United States, Italy and Spain covered acute and convalescent phases.

The Seattle patients, enrolled during active infection, were followed longitudinally. Sequenced by immunoSEQ multiplex PCR; TCRdb stores in-frame clones only, minus some. The data show some 190,000 clones, about 84% seen once. CDR3 length equals 14 residues. Germline CDR1 reads SGHTA; CDR2 reads FQGNSA. V lost 5 bases to trimming and J lost 4 bases; unmatched junction nucleotides: 8. This chain connects TRBV7-2 to TRBJ2-7; 7 bases are shared with TRBD1. The sequenced material came from peripheral blood. This sequence was found in a person between 70 and 80 years old with COVID-19, enrolled during active disease. DNA for the CDR3: TGTGCCAGCAGCGCATCCCGGGACAGTTACGAGCAGTACTTC. It yields the protein CASSASRDSYEQYF.